The 2 T cell receptor beta chains below were found in one sample sequenced in a study of cytomegalovirus exposure and HLA in healthy donors. Both 60 Vbeta primers and 13 Jbeta primers went into the PCR. Clones were sequenced by immunoSEQ multiplex PCR, and TCRdb holds only the in-frame ones, with some missing. The table has 100,000 to 150,000 clones, 70% to 80% seen once. Sequenced material: PBMCs. The receptors stem from a man between 50 and 59 years old in good health and CMV-seropositive.

The chain is built from TRBV15 and TRBJ2-2; D remains ambiguous. CDR1 is LNHNV, CDR2 YYDKDF, per germline (reference sequence). This CDR3 comprises 13 residues. Trimming took 0 bases from V and 6 from J, leaving 5 bases between them. The CDR3 is CATSRDAAGELFF. The CDR3 nucleotides are TGTGCCACCAGCAGAGATGCGGCCGGGGAGCTGTTTTTT.

The rearrangement links TRBV5-1 to TRBJ2-7, with TRBD1 identical over 8 bases. The V gene end was trimmed by 2 bases and the J gene end by 6 bases; junction bases not matched to a gene: 1. CDR3 length: 12 amino acids. From germline, CDR1 is SGHRS and CDR2 YFSETQ. The CDR3 sequence: CASSFDRGEQYF. The CDR3 coding sequence is TGCGCCAGCAGCTTTGACAGGGGCGAGCAGTACTTC.